The rows below give T cell receptor beta chains drawn from one sample of a study of OX40 agonist ivuxolimab in advanced cancers. The protocol was immunoSEQ multiplex PCR, while the TCRdb copy is restricted to in-frame clones and leaves out a portion. The sample includes about 98,000 clones, 93% seen only once; the top ten take around 0.28%. Sequencing used CD4+ or CD8+ T cells sorted from blood, obtained in a trial of the OX40 agonist ivuxolimab. Receptor source: an adult with an advanced solid tumor such as melanoma, head and neck, liver or kidney cancer. The CDR3 runs from the conserved cysteine through the conserved F or W. D genes are given only for firm matches. For some rows the clone size is stated as once, few or many, or as a class when expanded; others skip it.

clone size: -; D gene: -; CDR3 length: 15; J gene: TRBJ1-1; V gene: TRBV11-2; CDR3 protein: CASSYTSGVNTEAFF; CDR3 DNA: TGTGCCAGCAGCTACACATCGGGAGTGAACACTGAAGCTTTCTTT
clone size: -; D gene: -; CDR3 length: 12; J gene: TRBJ2-1; V gene: TRBV29-1; CDR3 protein: CSVNSGHNEQFF; CDR3 DNA: TGCAGCGTCAACAGCGGGCACAATGAGCAGTTCTTC
clone size: -; D gene: TRBD1; CDR3 length: 15; J gene: TRBJ1-5; V gene: TRBV6-5; CDR3 protein: CASSSTGQGGQPQHF; CDR3 DNA: TGTGCCAGCAGTTCTACGGGACAGGGAGGACAGCCCCAGCATTTT
clone size: -; D gene: -; CDR3 length: 14; J gene: TRBJ2-1; V gene: TRBV5-1; CDR3 protein: CASSLADPYNEQFF; CDR3 DNA: TGCGCCAGCAGCTTGGCGGACCCTTACAATGAGCAGTTCTTC
clone size: -; D gene: TRBD2; CDR3 length: 17; J gene: TRBJ2-7; V gene: TRBV4-2; CDR3 protein: CASSQDPPSGALRKQYF; CDR3 DNA: TGTGCCAGCAGCCAAGATCCGCCTAGCGGGGCACTACGGAAGCAGTACTTC
clone size: -; D gene: -; CDR3 length: 14; J gene: TRBJ2-3; V gene: TRBV7-3; CDR3 protein: CASSPTGRADTQYF; CDR3 DNA: TGTGCCAGCAGCCCCACAGGGAGGGCCGATACGCAGTATTTT
clone size: once; D gene: -; CDR3 length: 15; J gene: TRBJ1-2; V gene: TRBV7-9; CDR3 protein: CASSHEGPLNYGYTF; CDR3 DNA: TGTGCCAGCAGCCACGAGGGCCCTCTTAACTATGGCTACACCTTC
clone size: -; D gene: -; CDR3 length: 12; J gene: TRBJ2-5; V gene: TRBV12-5; CDR3 protein: CASGLVGETQYF; CDR3 DNA: TGTGCTAGTGGTTTGGTAGGGGAGACCCAGTACTTC
clone size: -; D gene: TRBD2; CDR3 length: 17; J gene: TRBJ2-1; V gene: TRBV14; CDR3 protein: CASSPRLAANTYNEQFF; CDR3 DNA: TGTGCCAGCAGCCCCCGACTAGCGGCAAACACCTACAATGAGCAGTTCTTC
clone size: few; D gene: -; CDR3 length: 13; J gene: TRBJ2-5; V gene: TRBV30; CDR3 protein: CAWNQGMGETQYF; CDR3 DNA: TGTGCCTGGAATCAGGGGATGGGAGAGACCCAGTACTTC
clone size: -; D gene: -; CDR3 length: 14; J gene: TRBJ1-3; V gene: TRBV6-5; CDR3 protein: CASSSPTGGNTIYF; CDR3 DNA: TGTGCCAGCAGTTCCCCGACAGGTGGAAACACCATATATTTT
clone size: once; D gene: -; CDR3 length: 13; J gene: TRBJ1-6; V gene: TRBV5-1; CDR3 protein: CASSGDGNSPLHF; CDR3 DNA: TGCGCCAGCAGCGGGGATGGTAATTCACCCCTCCACTTT
clone size: -; D gene: -; CDR3 length: 15; J gene: TRBJ2-2; V gene: TRBV9; CDR3 protein: CASSVARGNTGELFF; CDR3 DNA: TGTGCCAGCAGCGTAGCCCGGGGTAACACCGGGGAGCTGTTTTTT
clone size: -; D gene: -; CDR3 length: 15; J gene: TRBJ2-6; V gene: TRBV2; CDR3 protein: CASSDGLSGANVLTF; CDR3 DNA: TGTGCCAGCAGTGATGGCCTCTCAGGGGCCAACGTCCTGACTTTC
clone size: -; D gene: TRBD1; CDR3 length: 15; J gene: TRBJ2-1; V gene: TRBV7-6; CDR3 protein: CASSPPDRGPGEQFF; CDR3 DNA: TGTGCCAGCAGCCCCCCCGACAGGGGGCCAGGTGAGCAGTTCTTC
clone size: few; D gene: -; CDR3 length: 14; J gene: TRBJ1-6; V gene: TRBV6-6; CDR3 protein: CASTSGQGNSPLHF; CDR3 DNA: TGTGCCAGCACCTCTGGCCAGGGGAATTCACCCCTCCACTTT
clone size: -; D gene: -; CDR3 length: 13; J gene: TRBJ1-1; V gene: TRBV6-5; CDR3 protein: CASRGRQMSEAFF; CDR3 DNA: TGTGCCAGCAGGGGGCGGCAGATGAGTGAAGCTTTCTTT
clone size: -; D gene: -; CDR3 length: 14; J gene: TRBJ1-1; V gene: TRBV4-3; CDR3 protein: CASSQLLRGAEAFF; CDR3 DNA: TGCGCCAGCAGCCAACTACTCAGGGGTGCTGAAGCTTTCTTT
clone size: -; D gene: -; CDR3 length: 15; J gene: TRBJ2-6; V gene: TRBV7-3; CDR3 protein: CASSPQRTGANVLTF; CDR3 DNA: TGTGCCAGCAGCCCCCAAAGGACCGGGGCCAACGTCCTGACTTTC
clone size: -; D gene: -; CDR3 length: 15; J gene: TRBJ1-2; V gene: TRBV4-2; CDR3 protein: CASSLNSLANYGYTF; CDR3 DNA: TGTGCCAGCAGCTTGAATTCCCTTGCTAACTATGGCTACACCTTC
clone size: -; D gene: -; CDR3 length: 15; J gene: TRBJ1-2; V gene: TRBV6-6; CDR3 protein: CASSPLGVSDYGYTF; CDR3 DNA: TGTGCCAGCAGTCCTCTTGGGGTCAGCGACTATGGCTACACCTTC
clone size: -; D gene: -; CDR3 length: 16; J gene: TRBJ2-1; V gene: TRBV7-8; CDR3 protein: CASSRLGGGSFNEQFF; CDR3 DNA: TGTGCCAGCAGCCGTCTGGGCGGGGGCTCCTTCAATGAGCAGTTCTTC
clone size: -; D gene: TRBD2; CDR3 length: 16; J gene: TRBJ2-1; V gene: TRBV4-3; CDR3 protein: CASSQELLAGNNEQFF; CDR3 DNA: TGCGCCAGCAGCCAAGAGCTTCTAGCGGGCAACAATGAGCAGTTCTTC
clone size: -; D gene: TRBD1; CDR3 length: 15; J gene: TRBJ1-2; V gene: TRBV7-9; CDR3 protein: CASSLGTGGVYGYTF; CDR3 DNA: TGTGCCAGCAGCTTAGGGACAGGGGGCGTCTATGGCTACACCTTC
clone size: -; D gene: -; CDR3 length: 15; J gene: TRBJ1-6; V gene: TRBV4-3; CDR3 protein: CASSQEVWEGSPLHF; CDR3 DNA: TGCGCCAGCAGCCAAGAGGTCTGGGAGGGGTCACCCCTCCACTTT
clone size: -; D gene: -; CDR3 length: 14; J gene: TRBJ1-5; V gene: TRBV19; CDR3 protein: CATGGYQLTQPQHF; CDR3 DNA: TGTGCCACTGGGGGCTATCAGCTTACTCAGCCCCAGCATTTT
clone size: few; D gene: -; CDR3 length: 18; J gene: TRBJ1-5; V gene: TRBV28; CDR3 protein: CASSLSYGLGSLDQPQHF; CDR3 DNA: TGTGCCAGCAGTTTATCTTACGGGCTGGGGAGCCTCGATCAGCCCCAGCATTTT
clone size: once; D gene: -; CDR3 length: 16; J gene: TRBJ2-2; V gene: TRBV5-1; CDR3 protein: CASSLDGMRNTGELFF; CDR3 DNA: TGCGCCAGCAGCTTGGACGGCATGAGGAACACCGGGGAGCTGTTTTTT
clone size: -; D gene: -; CDR3 length: 17; J gene: TRBJ1-5; V gene: TRBV21-1; CDR3 protein: CASSKARARGLGQPQHF; CDR3 DNA: TGTGCCAGCAGCAAAGCTAGGGCCAGGGGGCTTGGACAGCCCCAGCATTTT
clone size: -; D gene: -; CDR3 length: 14; J gene: TRBJ1-6; V gene: TRBV4-3; CDR3 protein: CASSPNRYNSPLHF; CDR3 DNA: TGCGCCAGCAGCCCCAACCGGTATAATTCACCCCTCCACTTT
clone size: -; D gene: -; CDR3 length: 15; J gene: TRBJ2-3; V gene: TRBV7-2; CDR3 protein: CASSLAGGPTDTQYF; CDR3 DNA: TGTGCCAGCAGCTTAGCGGGGGGGCCCACAGATACGCAGTATTTT
clone size: -; D gene: -; CDR3 length: 13; J gene: TRBJ1-3; V gene: TRBV7-9; CDR3 protein: CASSLVPGNTIYF; CDR3 DNA: TGTGCCAGCAGCTTAGTCCCGGGAAACACCATATATTTT
clone size: -; D gene: TRBD2; CDR3 length: 19; J gene: TRBJ2-1; V gene: TRBV4-3; CDR3 protein: CASSQDPRLAVSSYNEQFF; CDR3 DNA: TGCGCCAGCAGCCAAGACCCCAGACTAGCTGTGAGCTCCTACAATGAGCAGTTCTTC
clone size: -; D gene: -; CDR3 length: 14; J gene: TRBJ1-6; V gene: TRBV30; CDR3 protein: CAWTAQVVRSPLHF; CDR3 DNA: TGTGCCTGGACTGCACAGGTTGTGCGTTCACCCCTCCACTTT
clone size: -; D gene: TRBD1; CDR3 length: 17; J gene: TRBJ2-1; V gene: TRBV2; CDR3 protein: CASSVPLGQGPLNEQFF; CDR3 DNA: TGTGCCAGCAGTGTCCCCCTTGGACAGGGACCCCTCAATGAGCAGTTCTTC
clone size: -; D gene: -; CDR3 length: 12; J gene: TRBJ2-1; V gene: TRBV11-2; CDR3 protein: CASSIKYNEQFF; CDR3 DNA: TGTGCCAGCAGCATCAAGTACAATGAGCAGTTCTTC
clone size: -; D gene: TRBD1; CDR3 length: 15; J gene: TRBJ1-4; V gene: TRBV28; CDR3 protein: CASSPWTGSNEKLFF; CDR3 DNA: TGTGCCAGCAGTCCCTGGACAGGATCGAATGAAAAACTGTTTTTT
clone size: once; D gene: TRBD1; CDR3 length: 13; J gene: TRBJ1-5; V gene: TRBV29-1; CDR3 protein: CSVRTGGGQPQHF; CDR3 DNA: TGCAGCGTTCGGACAGGGGGCGGGCAGCCCCAGCATTTT
clone size: once; D gene: TRBD2; CDR3 length: 15; J gene: TRBJ2-1; V gene: TRBV6-6; CDR3 protein: CASSYVLAGGDEQFF; CDR3 DNA: TGTGCCAGCAGTTACGTGCTAGCGGGGGGGGATGAGCAGTTCTTC
clone size: -; D gene: TRBD1; CDR3 length: 17; J gene: TRBJ2-3; V gene: TRBV28; CDR3 protein: CASSPGTGRPSTDTQYF; CDR3 DNA: TGTGCCAGCAGCCCCGGGACAGGTAGACCGAGCACAGATACGCAGTATTTT
clone size: -; D gene: -; CDR3 length: 11; J gene: TRBJ1-5; V gene: TRBV28; CDR3 protein: CASSLLQPQHF; CDR3 DNA: TGTGCCAGCAGTTTACTGCAGCCCCAGCATTTT
clone size: -; D gene: -; CDR3 length: 19; J gene: TRBJ1-2; V gene: TRBV18; CDR3 protein: CASSPLMATGTWGNYGYTF; CDR3 DNA: TGTGCCAGCTCACCACTGATGGCCACCGGGACTTGGGGTAACTATGGCTACACCTTC
clone size: once; D gene: -; CDR3 length: 13; J gene: TRBJ2-2; V gene: TRBV7-2; CDR3 protein: CASSPRITGELFF; CDR3 DNA: TGTGCCAGCAGCCCCCGAATCACCGGGGAGCTGTTTTTT
clone size: -; D gene: TRBD1; CDR3 length: 16; J gene: TRBJ1-3; V gene: TRBV11-3; CDR3 protein: CASSNTGTGAGNTIYF; CDR3 DNA: TGTGCCAGCAGCAACACCGGGACAGGGGCTGGAAACACCATATATTTT
clone size: -; D gene: TRBD1; CDR3 length: 13; J gene: TRBJ2-1; V gene: TRBV19; CDR3 protein: CASSTDRGRIQFF; CDR3 DNA: TGTGCCAGTAGTACAGACAGGGGGCGTATACAGTTCTTC